The T cell receptor (beta chain) under discussion was sequenced for a study of identifying expanded T cells in peripheral blood. Study-level results: Differentially abundant clones: roughly 1.2 between replicates, about 17 at about 13 days, 19 to 20 at four. Roughly two-week clone count variance significantly increased as total template count grew.

No infections or other immune events were documented during collection. This CDR3 has 13 residues. From germline, CDR1 is SQVTM and CDR2 ANQGSEA. Deletions cut 7 bases from V and 2 bases from J, with 12 bases between. TCRdb keeps only in-frame clones here, not all; method: immunoSEQ multiplex PCR. Of about 91,000 clones in the sample, 88% are singletons; the top ten hold about 4%. As for this clone: Its antigen is undetermined.

The chain uses TRBV29-1 and TRBJ2-1, with D perhaps TRBD2 (5 bases). The TCR was taken from a person aged 18 to 69 in good health. Sequencing used blood. CDR3 region: CSAGLPAYNEQFF. DNA for the CDR3: TGCAGCGCCGGACTGCCGGCCTACAATGAGCAGTTCTTC.